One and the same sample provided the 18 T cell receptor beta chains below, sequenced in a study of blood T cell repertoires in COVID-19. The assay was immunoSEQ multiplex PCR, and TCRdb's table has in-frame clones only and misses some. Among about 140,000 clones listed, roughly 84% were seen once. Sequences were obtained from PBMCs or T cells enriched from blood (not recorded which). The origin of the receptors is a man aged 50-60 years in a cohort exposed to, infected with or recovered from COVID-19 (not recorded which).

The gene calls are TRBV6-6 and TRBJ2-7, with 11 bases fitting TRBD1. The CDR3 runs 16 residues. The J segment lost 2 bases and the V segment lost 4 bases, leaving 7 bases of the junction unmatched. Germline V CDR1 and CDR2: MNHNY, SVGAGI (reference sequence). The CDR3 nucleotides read TGTGCCAGCAGTTCATCGGACAGGGGGCGCCCCTACGAGCAGTACTTC. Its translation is CASSSSDRGRPYEQYF.

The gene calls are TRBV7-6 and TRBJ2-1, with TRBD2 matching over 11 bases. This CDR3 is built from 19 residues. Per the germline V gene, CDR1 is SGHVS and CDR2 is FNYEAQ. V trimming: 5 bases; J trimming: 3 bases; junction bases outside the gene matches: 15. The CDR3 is CASSPGVGSGRALYNEQFF. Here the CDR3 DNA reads TGTGCCAGCAGCCCCGGGGTTGGTAGCGGGAGGGCCCTCTACAATGAGCAGTTCTTC.

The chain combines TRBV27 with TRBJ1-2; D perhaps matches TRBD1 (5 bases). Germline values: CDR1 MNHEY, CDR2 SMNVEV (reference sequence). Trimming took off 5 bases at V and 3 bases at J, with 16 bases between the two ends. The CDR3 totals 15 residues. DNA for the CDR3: TGTGCCAGCAGTGACTCAGGGCTCCCCTACTATGGCTACACCTTC. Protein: CASSDSGLPYYGYTF.

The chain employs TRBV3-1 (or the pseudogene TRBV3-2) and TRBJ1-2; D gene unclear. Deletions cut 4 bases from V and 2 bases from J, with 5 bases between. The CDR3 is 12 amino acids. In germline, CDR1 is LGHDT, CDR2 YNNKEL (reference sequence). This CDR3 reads CASSPGNYGYTF. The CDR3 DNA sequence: TGTGCCAGCAGCCCGGGAAACTATGGCTACACCTTC.

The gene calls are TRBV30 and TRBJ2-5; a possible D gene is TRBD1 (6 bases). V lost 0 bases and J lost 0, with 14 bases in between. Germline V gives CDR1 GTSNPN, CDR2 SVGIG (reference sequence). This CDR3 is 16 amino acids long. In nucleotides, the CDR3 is TGTGCCTGGAGTGTAGGAGCAGGGGTGTACCAAGAGACCCAGTACTTC. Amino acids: CAWSVGAGVYQETQYF.

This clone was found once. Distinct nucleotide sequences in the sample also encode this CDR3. The CDR3 spells CATSESLGGQETQYF. Written as DNA, the CDR3 is TGTGCCACCAGTGAGTCCCTTGGCGGCCAAGAGACCCAGTACTTC. The chain joins TRBV24-1 to TRBJ2-5; D remains ambiguous. This CDR3 has 15 residues. Germline CDR1 is KGHDR and CDR2 is SFDVKD. The germline V and J ends were trimmed by 4 bases and 1 base, with 12 bases remaining between them.

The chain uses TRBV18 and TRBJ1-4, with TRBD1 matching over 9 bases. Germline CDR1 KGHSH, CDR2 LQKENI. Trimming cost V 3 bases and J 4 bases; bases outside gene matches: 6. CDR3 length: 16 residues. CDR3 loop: CASSPARTGDNEKLFF. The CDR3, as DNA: TGTGCCAGCTCACCCGCCCGGACAGGGGATAATGAAAAACTGTTTTTT.

The CDR3 sequence: CASSNRDRGLYGYTF. Written as DNA, the CDR3 is TGCGCCAGCAGCAATCGGGACAGGGGGCTCTATGGCTACACCTTC. The genes are TRBV5-1 and TRBJ1-2; 12 bases fit TRBD1. The ends lost 4 bases at V and 4 bases at J; junction bases unmatched: 5. The V gene's germline CDR1 is SGHRS and CDR2 YFSETQ. This CDR3 contains 15 residues.

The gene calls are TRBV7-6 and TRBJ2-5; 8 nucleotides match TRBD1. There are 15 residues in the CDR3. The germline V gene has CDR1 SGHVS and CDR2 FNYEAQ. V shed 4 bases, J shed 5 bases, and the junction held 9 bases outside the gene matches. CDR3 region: CASSSEIGQGETQYF. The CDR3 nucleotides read TGTGCCAGCAGCTCCGAAATCGGACAGGGCGAGACCCAGTACTTC.

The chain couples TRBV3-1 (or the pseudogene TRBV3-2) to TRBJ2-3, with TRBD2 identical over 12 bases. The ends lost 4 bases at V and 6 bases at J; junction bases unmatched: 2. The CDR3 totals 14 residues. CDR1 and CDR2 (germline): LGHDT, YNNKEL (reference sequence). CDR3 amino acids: CASSLGLAGDTQYF. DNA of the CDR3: TGTGCCAGCAGCCTCGGACTAGCGGGGGATACGCAGTATTTT.

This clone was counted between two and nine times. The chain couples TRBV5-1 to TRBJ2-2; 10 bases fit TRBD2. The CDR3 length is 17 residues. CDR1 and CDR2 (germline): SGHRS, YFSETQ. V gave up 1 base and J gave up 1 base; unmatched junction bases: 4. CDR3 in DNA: TGCGCCAGCAGCTTGATGGCTAGCGGGAGGAACACCGGGGAGCTGTTTTTT. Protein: CASSLMASGRNTGELFF.

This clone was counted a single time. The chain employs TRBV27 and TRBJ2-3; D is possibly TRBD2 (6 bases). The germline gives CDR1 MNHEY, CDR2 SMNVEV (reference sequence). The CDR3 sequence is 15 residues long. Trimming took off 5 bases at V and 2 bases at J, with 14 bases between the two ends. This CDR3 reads CASSPAGLVTDTQYF. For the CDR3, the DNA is TGTGCCAGCAGTCCAGCGGGCCTAGTCACAGATACGCAGTATTTT.

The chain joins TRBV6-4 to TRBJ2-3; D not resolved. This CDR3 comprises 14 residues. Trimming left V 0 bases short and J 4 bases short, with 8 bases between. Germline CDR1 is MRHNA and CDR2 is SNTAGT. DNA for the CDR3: TGTGCCAGCAGTGACTCCCTCTCGTCAGATACGCAGTATTTT. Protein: CASSDSLSSDTQYF.

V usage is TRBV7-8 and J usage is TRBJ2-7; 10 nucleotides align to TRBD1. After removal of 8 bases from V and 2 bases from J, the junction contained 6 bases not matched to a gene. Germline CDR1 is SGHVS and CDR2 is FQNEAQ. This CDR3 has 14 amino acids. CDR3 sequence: CASRIGTGAYEQYF. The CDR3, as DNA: TGTGCCAGCCGGATAGGGACAGGGGCCTACGAGCAGTACTTC.

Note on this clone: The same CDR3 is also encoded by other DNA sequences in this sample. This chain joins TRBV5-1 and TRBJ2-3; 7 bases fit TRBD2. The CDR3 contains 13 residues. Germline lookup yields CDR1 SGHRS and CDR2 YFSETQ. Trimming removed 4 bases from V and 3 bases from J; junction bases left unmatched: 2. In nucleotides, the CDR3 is TGCGCCAGCAGCGGGGGGGGGACAGATACGCAGTATTTT. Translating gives CASSGGGTDTQYF.

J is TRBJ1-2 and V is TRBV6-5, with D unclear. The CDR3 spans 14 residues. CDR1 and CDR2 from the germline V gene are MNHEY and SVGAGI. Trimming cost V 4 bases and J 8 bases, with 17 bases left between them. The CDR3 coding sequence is TGTGCCAGCAGTTCCACGGAATCTACCGGGGGCTACACCTTC. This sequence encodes CASSSTESTGGYTF.

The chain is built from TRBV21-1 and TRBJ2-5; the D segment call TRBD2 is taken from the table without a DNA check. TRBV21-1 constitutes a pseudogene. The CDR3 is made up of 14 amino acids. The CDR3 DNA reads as TGTGCCAGCAGAGTGGGGGGGGTTCAAGAGACCCAGTACTTC. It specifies CASRVGGVQETQYF.

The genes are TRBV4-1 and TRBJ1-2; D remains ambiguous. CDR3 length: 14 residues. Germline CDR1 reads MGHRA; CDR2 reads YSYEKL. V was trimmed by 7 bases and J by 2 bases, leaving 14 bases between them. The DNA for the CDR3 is TGCGCCAGCACCCCCGTTTGGGAGAACTATGGCTACACCTTC. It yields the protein CASTPVWENYGYTF.